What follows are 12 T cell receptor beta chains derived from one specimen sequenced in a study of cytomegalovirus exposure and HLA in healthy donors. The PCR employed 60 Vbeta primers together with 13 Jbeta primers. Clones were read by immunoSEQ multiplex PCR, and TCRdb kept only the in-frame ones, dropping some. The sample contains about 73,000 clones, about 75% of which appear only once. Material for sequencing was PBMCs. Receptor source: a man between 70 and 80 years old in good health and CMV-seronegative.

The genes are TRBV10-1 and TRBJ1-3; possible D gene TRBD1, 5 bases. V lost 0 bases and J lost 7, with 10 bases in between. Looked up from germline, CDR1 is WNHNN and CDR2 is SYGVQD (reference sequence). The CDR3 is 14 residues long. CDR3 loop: CASSESGQLNTIYF. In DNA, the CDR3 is TGCGCCAGCAGTGAGTCGGGGCAGCTGAACACCATATATTTT.

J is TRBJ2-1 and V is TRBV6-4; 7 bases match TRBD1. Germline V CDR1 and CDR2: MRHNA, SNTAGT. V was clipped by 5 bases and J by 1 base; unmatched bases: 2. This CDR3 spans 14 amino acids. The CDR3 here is CASSLQGSYNEQFF. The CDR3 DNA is TGTGCCAGCAGTTTACAGGGGTCCTACAATGAGCAGTTCTTC.

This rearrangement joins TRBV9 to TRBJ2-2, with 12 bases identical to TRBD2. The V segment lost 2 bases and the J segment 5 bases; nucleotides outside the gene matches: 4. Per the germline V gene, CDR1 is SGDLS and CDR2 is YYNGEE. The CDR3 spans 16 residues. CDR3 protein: CASSVRLAGDTGELFF. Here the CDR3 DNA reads TGTGCCAGCAGCGTCCGACTAGCGGGGGATACCGGGGAGCTGTTTTTT.

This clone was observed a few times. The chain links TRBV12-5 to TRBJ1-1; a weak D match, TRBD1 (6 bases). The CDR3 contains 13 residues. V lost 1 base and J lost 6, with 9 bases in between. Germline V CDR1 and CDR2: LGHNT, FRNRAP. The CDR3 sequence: CASGLARQAEAFF. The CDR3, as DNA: TGTGCTAGTGGTTTGGCTCGACAGGCTGAAGCTTTCTTT.

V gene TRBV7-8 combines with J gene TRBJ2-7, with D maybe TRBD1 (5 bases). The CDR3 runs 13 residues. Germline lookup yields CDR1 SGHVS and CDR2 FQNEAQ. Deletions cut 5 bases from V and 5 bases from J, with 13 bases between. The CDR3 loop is CASSTQAQDEQYF. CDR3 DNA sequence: TGTGCCAGCAGCACGCAGGCACAGGACGAGCAGTACTTC.

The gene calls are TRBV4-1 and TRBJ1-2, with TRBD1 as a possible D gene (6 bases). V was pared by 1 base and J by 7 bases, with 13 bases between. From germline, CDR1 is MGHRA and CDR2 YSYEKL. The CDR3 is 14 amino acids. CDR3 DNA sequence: TGCGCCAGCAGCCAAGGCAGGGGAGTTGGTGGCTACACCTTC. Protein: CASSQGRGVGGYTF.

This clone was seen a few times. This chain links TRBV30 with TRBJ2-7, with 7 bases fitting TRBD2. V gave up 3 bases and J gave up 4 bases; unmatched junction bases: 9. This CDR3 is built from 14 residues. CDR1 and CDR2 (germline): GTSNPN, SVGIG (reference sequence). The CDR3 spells CAWSVSGGWYEQYF. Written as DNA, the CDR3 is TGTGCCTGGAGCGTCTCCGGGGGGTGGTACGAGCAGTACTTC.

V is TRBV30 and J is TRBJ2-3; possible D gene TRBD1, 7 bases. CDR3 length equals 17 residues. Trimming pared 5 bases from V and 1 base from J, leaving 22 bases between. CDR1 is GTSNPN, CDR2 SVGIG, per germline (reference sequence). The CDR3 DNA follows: TGTGCCTGGGCGGGGCAGGGGACAGCTAGTGGCACAGATACGCAGTATTTT. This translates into CAWAGQGTASGTDTQYF.

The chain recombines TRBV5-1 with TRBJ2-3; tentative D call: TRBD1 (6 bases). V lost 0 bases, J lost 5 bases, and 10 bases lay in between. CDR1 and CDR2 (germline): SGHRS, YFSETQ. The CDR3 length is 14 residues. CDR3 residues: CASSLDRALDTQYF. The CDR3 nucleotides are TGCGCCAGCAGCTTGGACAGGGCCTTAGATACGCAGTATTTT.

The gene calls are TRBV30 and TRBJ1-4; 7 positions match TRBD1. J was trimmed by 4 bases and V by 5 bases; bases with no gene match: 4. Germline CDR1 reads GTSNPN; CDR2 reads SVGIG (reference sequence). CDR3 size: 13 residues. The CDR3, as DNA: TGTGCCTGGGCCCAGGGGGGTAATGAAAAACTGTTTTTT. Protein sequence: CAWAQGGNEKLFF.

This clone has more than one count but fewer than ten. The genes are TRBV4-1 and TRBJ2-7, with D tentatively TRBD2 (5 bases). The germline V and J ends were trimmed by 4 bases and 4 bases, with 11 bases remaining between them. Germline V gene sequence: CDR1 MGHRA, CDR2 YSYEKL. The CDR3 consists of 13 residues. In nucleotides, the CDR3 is TGCGCCAGCAGCCTTCGGACTTCGTACGAGCAGTACTTC. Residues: CASSLRTSYEQYF.

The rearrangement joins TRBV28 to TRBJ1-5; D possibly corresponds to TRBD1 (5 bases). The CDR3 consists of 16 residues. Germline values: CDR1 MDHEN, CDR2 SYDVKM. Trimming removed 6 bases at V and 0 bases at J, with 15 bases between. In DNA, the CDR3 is TGTGCCAGCAGACAAATGGGGGGAGGTAGCAATCAGCCCCAGCATTTT. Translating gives CASRQMGGGSNQPQHF.